The sequence of this T cell receptor beta chain was determined in a study of shared clonotypes between healthy human individuals. Some clones are missing from TCRdb's copy, which holds only in-frame ones; the method was immunoSEQ multiplex PCR. The data contain 2 million to 2.5 million clones, over 85% of them singletons. Details on this clone: The antigen remains undetermined.

The CDR3 runs to 15 residues. Germline CDR1 reads SNHLY; CDR2 reads FYNNEI. Trimming removed 4 bases from V and 4 bases from J; junction bases left unmatched: 3. Study-wide results and caveats: Naive subsets, compared against memory subsets, generally had larger estimated richness values. The sole specimen, blood, was sampled, and tissue repertoires likely differ.

Every one of the donors was a Caucasian adult that lived in Nashville, Tennessee. The source is a man younger than 35 in good health. Some clones in this sample may be carry-over from other donors' samples. Sequenced material: naive CD4+ T cells from PBMCs. Stated subset: CD45RA+ positively selected. The V and J genes are TRBV2 and TRBJ2-2, with 10 nucleotides matching TRBD2. CDR3 in DNA: TGTGCCAGCAGTGCTAGCGGGAGTTCCACCGGGGAGCTGTTTTTT. Encoded protein: CASSASGSSTGELFF.